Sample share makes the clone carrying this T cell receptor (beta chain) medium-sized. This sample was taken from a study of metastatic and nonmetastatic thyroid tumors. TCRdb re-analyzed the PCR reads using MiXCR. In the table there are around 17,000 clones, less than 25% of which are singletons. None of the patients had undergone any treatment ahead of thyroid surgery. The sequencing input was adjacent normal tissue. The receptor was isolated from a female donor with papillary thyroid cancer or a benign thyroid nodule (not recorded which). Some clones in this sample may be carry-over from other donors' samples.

As DNA, the CDR3 is TGTGCCAGCAGCTTTCTCAGTGAGCAGTTCTTC. Its translation: CASSFLSEQFF. The chain recombines TRBV11-2 with TRBJ2-1; D is unresolved. V lost 3 bases, J lost 9 bases, and 6 bases lay in between. Germline CDR1 is SGHAT and CDR2 is FQNNGV. The CDR3 runs to 11 residues.